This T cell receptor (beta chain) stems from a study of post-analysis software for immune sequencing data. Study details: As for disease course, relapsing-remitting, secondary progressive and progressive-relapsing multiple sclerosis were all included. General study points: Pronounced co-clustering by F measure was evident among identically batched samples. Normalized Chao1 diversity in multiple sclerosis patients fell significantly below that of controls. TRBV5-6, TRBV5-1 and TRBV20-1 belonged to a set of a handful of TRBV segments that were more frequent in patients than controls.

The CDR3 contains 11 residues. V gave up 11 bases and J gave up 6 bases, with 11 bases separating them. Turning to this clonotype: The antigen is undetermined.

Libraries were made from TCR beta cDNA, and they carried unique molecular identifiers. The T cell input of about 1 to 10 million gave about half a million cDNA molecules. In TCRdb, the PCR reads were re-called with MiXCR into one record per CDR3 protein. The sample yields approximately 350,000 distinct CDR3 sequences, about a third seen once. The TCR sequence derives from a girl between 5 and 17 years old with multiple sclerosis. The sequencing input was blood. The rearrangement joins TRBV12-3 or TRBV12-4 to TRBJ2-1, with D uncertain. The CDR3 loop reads CAGVRVNEQFF. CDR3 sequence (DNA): TGTGCCGGCGTACGGGTCAATGAGCAGTTCTTC.